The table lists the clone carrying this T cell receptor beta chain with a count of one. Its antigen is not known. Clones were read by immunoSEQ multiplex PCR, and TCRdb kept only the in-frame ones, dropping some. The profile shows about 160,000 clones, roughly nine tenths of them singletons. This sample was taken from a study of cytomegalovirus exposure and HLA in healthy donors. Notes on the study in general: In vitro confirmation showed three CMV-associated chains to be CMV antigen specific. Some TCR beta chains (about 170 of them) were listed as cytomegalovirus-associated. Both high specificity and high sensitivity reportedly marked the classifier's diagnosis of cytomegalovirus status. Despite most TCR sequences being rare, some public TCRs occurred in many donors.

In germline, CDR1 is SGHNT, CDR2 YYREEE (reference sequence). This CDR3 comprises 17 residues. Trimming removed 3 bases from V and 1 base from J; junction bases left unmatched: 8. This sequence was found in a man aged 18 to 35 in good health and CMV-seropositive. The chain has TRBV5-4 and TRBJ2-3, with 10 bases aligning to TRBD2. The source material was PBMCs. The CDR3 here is CASSYPSGSEGTDTQYF. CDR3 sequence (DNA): TGTGCCAGCAGCTACCCTAGCGGGAGCGAAGGCACAGATACGCAGTATTTT.